The T cell receptor beta chain described here comes from a study of shared clonotypes between healthy human individuals. Study-wide results and limits: Even with large depth, rarefaction showed that sorted-subset sequencing was incomplete. Sharing across four donors was highest in naive CD4 (roughly 5%) and lowest in memory CD8 (0.4%).

Naive CD8 cells were CD45RO-negative, positively selected for CCR7, excluding terminally differentiated effector memory CD45RA+ cells. Assay used: immunoSEQ multiplex PCR; TCRdb lists only in-frame clones, some missing. The table lists roughly 2,000,000 clones, roughly 93% of them singletons, with around 1.7% in the top ten. CDR3 size: 14 residues. The V end was cut by 0 bases, the J end by 4 bases, with 9 bases between. CDR1 and CDR2 from the germline V gene are SGDLS and YYNGEE. Comments on this clone: What it binds is not known.

The rearrangement uses TRBV9 and TRBJ2-3, with a weak D call TRBD2 (5 bases). This clonotype originated in a man aged 18 to 30 in good health. Some clones in this sample may be carry-over from other donors' samples. The sample was naive CD8+ T cells from PBMCs. CDR3 amino acids: CASSVGKGADTQYF. CDR3 in DNA: TGTGCCAGCAGCGTAGGAAAGGGAGCAGATACGCAGTATTTT. Using reference TRBV9 and TRBJ2-3 for the parts outside the CDR3, the full variable domain is DSGVTQTPKHLITATGQRVTLRCSPRSGDLSVYWYQQSLDQGLQFLIQYYNGEERAKGNILERFSAQQFPDLHSELNLSSLELGDSALYFCASSVGKGADTQYFGPGTRLTVL.